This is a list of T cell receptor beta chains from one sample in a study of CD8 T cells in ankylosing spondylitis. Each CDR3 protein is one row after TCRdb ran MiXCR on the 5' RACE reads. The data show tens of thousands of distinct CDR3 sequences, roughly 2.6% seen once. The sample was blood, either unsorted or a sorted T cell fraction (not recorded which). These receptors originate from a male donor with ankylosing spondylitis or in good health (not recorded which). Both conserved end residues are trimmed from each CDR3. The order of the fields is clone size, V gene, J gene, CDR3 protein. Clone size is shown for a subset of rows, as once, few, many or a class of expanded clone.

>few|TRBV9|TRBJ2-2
ASSTRQGANTGELF
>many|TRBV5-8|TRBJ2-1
ASSLPGLEHNEQF
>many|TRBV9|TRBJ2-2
ASSVGDRGSGELF
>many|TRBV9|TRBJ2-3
ASSVIPADTDTQY
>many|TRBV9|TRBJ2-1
ASSVSRQTNNEQF
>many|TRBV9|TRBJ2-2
ASSVGLVGTGELF
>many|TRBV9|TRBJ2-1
ASSVSSGRYNEQF
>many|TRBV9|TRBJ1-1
ASSVGARTANTEAF
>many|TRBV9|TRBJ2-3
ASSVAGVVAGDTQY
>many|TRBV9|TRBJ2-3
ASSVVGRTSTDTQY
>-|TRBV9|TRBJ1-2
ASSQSTGTVYGYT
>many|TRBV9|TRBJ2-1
ASSVGRLNEQF
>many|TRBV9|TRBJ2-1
ASSRLAVSYNEQF
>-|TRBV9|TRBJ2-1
ASSVVTGANYNEQF
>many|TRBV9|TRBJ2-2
ASSSRGQGLRTGELF
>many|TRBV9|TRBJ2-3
ASSVGGVTDTQY
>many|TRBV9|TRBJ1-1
ASSVGHGRSEAF